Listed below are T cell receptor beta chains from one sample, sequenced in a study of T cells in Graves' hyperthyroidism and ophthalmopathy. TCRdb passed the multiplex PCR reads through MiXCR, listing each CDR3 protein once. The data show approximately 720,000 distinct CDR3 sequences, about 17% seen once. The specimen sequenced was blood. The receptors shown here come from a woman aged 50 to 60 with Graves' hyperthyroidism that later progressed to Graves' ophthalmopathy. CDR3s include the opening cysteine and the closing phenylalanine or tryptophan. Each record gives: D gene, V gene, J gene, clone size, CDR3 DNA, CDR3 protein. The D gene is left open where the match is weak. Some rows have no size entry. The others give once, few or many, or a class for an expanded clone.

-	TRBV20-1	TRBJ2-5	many	TGCAGTGCCATCCCACCAGCTAGTCACGAGACCCAGTACTTC	CSAIPPASHETQYF
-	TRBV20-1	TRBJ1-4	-	TGCAGTGCGGACTCGGTCCAGGAGGAAAAACTGTTTTTT	CSADSVQEEKLFF
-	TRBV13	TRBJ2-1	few	TGTGCCAGCGAGGGGAAATCCTACAATGAGCAGTTCTTC	CASEGKSYNEQFF
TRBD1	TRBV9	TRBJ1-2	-	TGTGCCAGCAGCGCAAGGACAGGGGGCATCTATGGCTACACCTTC	CASSARTGGIYGYTF
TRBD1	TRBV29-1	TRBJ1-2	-	TGCAGCGCGGGGACAGGGGAGTTCTATGGCTACACCTTC	CSAGTGEFYGYTF
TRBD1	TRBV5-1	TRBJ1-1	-	TGCGCCACCGGGACAGGGCTGAATTATGGCACTGAAGCTTTCTTT	CATGTGLNYGTEAFF
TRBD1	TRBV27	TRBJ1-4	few	TGTGCCAGCAGTTTAAACAGGGGGCTCCCGGGAGAAAAACTGTTTTTT	CASSLNRGLPGEKLFF
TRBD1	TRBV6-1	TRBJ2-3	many	TGTGCCAGCAGTGACGGGACAGGGAGGAGCACAGATACGCAGTATTTT	CASSDGTGRSTDTQYF
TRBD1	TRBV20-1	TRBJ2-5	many	TGCAGTGCCCGCTCCGGGACAGGGGGCTTCGAGACCCAGTACTTC	CSARSGTGGFETQYF
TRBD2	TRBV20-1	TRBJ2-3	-	TGCAGTGCTAGAGATCCGGGGCTAGCGGTGAGGGCAGATACGCAGTATTTT	CSARDPGLAVRADTQYF
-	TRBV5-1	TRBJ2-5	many	TGCGCCAGCAGCTCCTTAGAACCCGGGGCCTGGGAGACCCAGTACTTC	CASSSLEPGAWETQYF
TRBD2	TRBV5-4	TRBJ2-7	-	TGTGCCAGCAGCGCCCAGGAGCGGGGGGGGGACGAGCAGTACTTC	CASSAQERGGDEQYF
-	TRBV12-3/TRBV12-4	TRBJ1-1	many	TGTGCCAGCAGGTTGCGTGCGTCGGGCGGCAGCACTGAAGCTTTCTTT	CASRLRASGGSTEAFF
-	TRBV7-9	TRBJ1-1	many	TGTGCCAGCAGCTCCCCGGGTAACACTGAAGCTTTCTTT	CASSSPGNTEAFF
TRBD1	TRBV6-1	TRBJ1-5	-	TGTGCCAGCCGAAGACAGGGGGCAATAGGGGGCAATCAGCCCCAGCATTTT	CASRRQGAIGGNQPQHF
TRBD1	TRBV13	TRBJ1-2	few	TGTGCCAGCAGCTTACCCGGACAGGGGGATGGCTACACCTTC	CASSLPGQGDGYTF
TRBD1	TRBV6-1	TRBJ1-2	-	TGTGCCAGCCTGCGGTCGACAGGGCATGGCTACACCTTC	CASLRSTGHGYTF
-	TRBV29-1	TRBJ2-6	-	TGCAGCGTTGAGGGCTCTGGGGCCAACGTCCTGACTTTC	CSVEGSGANVLTF
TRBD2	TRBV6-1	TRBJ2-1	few	TGTGCCAGCAGTTGGGCCCTAGCGGGGAGCTCCTACAATGAGCAGTTCTTC	CASSWALAGSSYNEQFF
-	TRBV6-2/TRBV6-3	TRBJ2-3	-	TGTGCCAGCATCACCCCCCCGGGGGGCCGGACAGATACGCAGTATTTT	CASITPPGGRTDTQYF
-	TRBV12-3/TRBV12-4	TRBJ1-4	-	TGTGCCAGCAGTCACCCAGAGGTTCCTGAAAAACTGTTTTTT	CASSHPEVPEKLFF
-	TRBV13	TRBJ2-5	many	TGTGCCAGCAGCTTATGGCAGGGGCAGACCCAGTACTTC	CASSLWQGQTQYF
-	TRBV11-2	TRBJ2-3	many	TGTGCCAGCAGCCTCTTTGGGCGGAGCACAGATACGCAGTATTTT	CASSLFGRSTDTQYF
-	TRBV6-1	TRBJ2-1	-	TGTGCCAGCACCTTGACCCGTAGCCGTGAGCAGTTCTTC	CASTLTRSREQFF
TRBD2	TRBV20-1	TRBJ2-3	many	TGCAGTGCTAGTATATGGACTAGCGGGTCCACAGATACGCAGTATTTT	CSASIWTSGSTDTQYF
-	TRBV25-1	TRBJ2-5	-	TGTGCCAGCGTTGGGTGGGAGACCCAGTACTTC	CASVGWETQYF
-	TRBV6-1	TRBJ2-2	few	TGTGCCAGCATTGGGACGGGGAGGCCCGGGGAGCTGTTTTTT	CASIGTGRPGELFF
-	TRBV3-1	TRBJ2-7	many	TGTGCCAGCGGGGCGGGCGACTCCTACGAGCAGTACTTC	CASGAGDSYEQYF
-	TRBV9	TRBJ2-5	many	TGTGCCAGCAGCGTAGACCAGGGGCGAGAGACCCAGTACTTC	CASSVDQGRETQYF
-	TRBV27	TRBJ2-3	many	TGTGCCAGCAGCGGACAGATAATAAGCACAGATACGCAGTATTTT	CASSGQIISTDTQYF
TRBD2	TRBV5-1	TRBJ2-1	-	TGCGCCAGCAGCTTGGAAGGTAGCGGGGGCAGCTCCTACAATGAGCAGTTCTTC	CASSLEGSGGSSYNEQFF